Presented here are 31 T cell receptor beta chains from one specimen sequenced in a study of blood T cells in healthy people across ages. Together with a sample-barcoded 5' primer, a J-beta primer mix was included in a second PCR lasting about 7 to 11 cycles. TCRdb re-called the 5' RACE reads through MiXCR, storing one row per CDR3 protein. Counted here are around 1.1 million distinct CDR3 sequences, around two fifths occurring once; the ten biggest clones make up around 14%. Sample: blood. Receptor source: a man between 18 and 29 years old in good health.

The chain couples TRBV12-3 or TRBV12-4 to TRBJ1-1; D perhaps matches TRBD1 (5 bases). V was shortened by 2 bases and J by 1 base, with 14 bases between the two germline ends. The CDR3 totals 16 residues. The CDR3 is CASSLLSGTANTEAFF. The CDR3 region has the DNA TGTGCCAGCAGTTTACTTTCCGGGACGGCGAACACTGAAGCTTTCTTT.

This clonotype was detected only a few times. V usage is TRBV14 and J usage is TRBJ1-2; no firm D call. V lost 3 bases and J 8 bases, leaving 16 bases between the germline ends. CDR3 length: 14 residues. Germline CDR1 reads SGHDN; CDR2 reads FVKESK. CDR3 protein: CASSHPPDLTGYTF. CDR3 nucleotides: TGTGCCAGCAGCCATCCCCCTGACCTCACGGGCTACACCTTC.

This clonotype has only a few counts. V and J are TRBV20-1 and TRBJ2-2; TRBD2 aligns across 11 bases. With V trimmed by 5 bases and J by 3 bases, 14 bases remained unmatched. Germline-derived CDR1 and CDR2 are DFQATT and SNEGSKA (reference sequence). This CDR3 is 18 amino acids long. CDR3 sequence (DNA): TGCAGTGCTGGCAAACTAGCGGGAGAAACATCTTACACCGGGGAGCTGTTTTTT. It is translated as CSAGKLAGETSYTGELFF.

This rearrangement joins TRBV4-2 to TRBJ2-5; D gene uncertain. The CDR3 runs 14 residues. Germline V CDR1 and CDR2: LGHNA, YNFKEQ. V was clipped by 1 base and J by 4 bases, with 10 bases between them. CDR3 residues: CASSQGEGGETQYF. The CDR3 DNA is TGTGCCAGCAGCCAAGGTGAAGGCGGAGAGACCCAGTACTTC.

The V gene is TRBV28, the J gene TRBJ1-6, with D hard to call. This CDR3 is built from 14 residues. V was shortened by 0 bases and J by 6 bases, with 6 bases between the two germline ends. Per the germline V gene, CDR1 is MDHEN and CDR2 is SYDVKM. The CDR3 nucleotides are TGTGCCAGCAGTTTATGGACTGCTAATTCACCCCTCCACTTT. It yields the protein CASSLWTANSPLHF.

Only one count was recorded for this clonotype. CDR3 in amino acids: CASRLGWGNTEAFF. The CDR3, as DNA: TGTGCCAGCAGGTTGGGCTGGGGGAACACTGAAGCTTTCTTT. This sequence joins TRBV7-2 and TRBJ1-1; no firm D call. The CDR3 spans 14 residues. The V gene's germline CDR1 is SGHTA and CDR2 FQGNSA. V dropped 6 bases and J dropped 1 base, with 12 bases sitting between them.

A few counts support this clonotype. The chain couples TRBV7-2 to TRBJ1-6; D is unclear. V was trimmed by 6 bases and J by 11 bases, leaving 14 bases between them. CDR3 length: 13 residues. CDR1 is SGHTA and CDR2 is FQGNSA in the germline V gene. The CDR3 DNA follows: TGTGCCAGCAGTCCTCCGGGTATACCACCCCTCCACTTT. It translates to CASSPPGIPPLHF.

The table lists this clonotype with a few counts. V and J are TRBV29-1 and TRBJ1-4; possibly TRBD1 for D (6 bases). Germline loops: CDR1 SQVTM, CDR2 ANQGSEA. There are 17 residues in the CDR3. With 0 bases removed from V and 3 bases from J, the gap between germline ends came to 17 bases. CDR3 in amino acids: CSVEDPNRACPNEKLFF. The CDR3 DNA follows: TGCAGCGTTGAAGATCCGAACAGGGCATGCCCTAATGAAAAACTGTTTTTT.

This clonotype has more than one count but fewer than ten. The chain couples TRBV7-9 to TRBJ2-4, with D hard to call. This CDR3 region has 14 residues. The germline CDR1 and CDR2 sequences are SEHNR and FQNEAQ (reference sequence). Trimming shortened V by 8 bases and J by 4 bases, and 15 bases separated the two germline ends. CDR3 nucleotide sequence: TGTGCCAGCGAGACGGGCGCGCGGAAAAACATTCAGTACTTC. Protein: CASETGARKNIQYF.

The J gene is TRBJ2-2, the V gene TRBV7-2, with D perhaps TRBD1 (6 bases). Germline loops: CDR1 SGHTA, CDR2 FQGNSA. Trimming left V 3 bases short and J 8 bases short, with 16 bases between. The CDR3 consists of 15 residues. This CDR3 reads CASSLGTIYSGELFF. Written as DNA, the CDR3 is TGTGCCAGCAGCTTGGGGACAATCTATTCAGGGGAGCTGTTTTTT.

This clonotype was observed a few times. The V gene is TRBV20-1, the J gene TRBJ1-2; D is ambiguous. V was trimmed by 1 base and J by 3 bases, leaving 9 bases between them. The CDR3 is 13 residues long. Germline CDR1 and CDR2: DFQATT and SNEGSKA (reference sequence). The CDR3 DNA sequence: TGCAGTGCTAGAGGCGGGGAGCACTATGGCTACACCTTC. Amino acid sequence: CSARGGEHYGYTF.

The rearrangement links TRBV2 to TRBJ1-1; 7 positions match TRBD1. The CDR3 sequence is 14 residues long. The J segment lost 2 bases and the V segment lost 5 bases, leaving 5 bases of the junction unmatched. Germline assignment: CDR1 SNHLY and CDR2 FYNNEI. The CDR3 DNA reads TGTGCCAGCAGTCCAGACAGGGACAACACTGAAGCTTTCTTT. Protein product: CASSPDRDNTEAFF.

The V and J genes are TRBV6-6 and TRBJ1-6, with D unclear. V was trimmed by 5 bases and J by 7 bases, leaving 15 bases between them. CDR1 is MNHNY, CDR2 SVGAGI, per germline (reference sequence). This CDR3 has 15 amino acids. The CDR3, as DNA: TGTGCCAGCAGTACGGACGTCTTTGGGAATTCACCCCTCCACTTT. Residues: CASSTDVFGNSPLHF.

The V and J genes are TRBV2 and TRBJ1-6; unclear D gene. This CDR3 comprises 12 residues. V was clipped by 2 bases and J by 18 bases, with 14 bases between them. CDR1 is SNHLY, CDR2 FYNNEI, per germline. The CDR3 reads CASSERIGPYHF. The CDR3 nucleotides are TGTGCCAGCAGTGAAAGAATAGGTCCTTACCACTTT.

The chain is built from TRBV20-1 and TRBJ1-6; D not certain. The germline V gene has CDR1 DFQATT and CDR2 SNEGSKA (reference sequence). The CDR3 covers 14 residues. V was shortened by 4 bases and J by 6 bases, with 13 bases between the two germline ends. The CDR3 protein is CSAIETDFNSPLHF. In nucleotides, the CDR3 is TGCAGTGCTATAGAGACGGATTTTAATTCACCCCTCCACTTT.

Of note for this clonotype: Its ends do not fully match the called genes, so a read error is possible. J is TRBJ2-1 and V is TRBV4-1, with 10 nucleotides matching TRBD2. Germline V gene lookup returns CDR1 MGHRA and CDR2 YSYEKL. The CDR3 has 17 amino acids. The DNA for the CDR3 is TGCCCCAGCAGCTCTAGCGGGGGCCCTACCAAATACAATGAGCAGTTCTTC. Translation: CPSSSSGGPTKYNEQFF.

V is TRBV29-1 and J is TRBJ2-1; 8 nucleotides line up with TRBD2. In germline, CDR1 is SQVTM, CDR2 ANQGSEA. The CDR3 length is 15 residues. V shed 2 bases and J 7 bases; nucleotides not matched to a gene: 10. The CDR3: CSVEPSSGRGNEQFF. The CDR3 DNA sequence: TGCAGCGTTGAACCTTCTAGCGGGCGTGGAAATGAGCAGTTCTTC.

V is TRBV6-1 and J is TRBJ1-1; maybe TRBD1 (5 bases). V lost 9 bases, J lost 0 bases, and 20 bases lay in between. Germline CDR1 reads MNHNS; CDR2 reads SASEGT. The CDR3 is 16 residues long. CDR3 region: CASPKLSGGMNTEAFF. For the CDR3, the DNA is TGTGCCAGTCCGAAGCTTTCCGGGGGGATGAACACTGAAGCTTTCTTT.

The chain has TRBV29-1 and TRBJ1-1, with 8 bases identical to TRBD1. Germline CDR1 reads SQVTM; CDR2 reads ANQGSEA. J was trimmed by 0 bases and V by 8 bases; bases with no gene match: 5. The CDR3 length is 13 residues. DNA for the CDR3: TGCAGCTCCCAGACAGGGGTGAACACTGAAGCTTTCTTT. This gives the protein CSSQTGVNTEAFF.

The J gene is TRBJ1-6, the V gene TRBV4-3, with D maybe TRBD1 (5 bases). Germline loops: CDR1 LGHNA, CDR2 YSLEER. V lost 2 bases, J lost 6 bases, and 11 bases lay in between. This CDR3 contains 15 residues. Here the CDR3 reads CASSQLRGTNSPLHF. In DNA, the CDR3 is TGCGCCAGCAGCCAATTGAGGGGAACTAATTCACCCCTCCACTTT.

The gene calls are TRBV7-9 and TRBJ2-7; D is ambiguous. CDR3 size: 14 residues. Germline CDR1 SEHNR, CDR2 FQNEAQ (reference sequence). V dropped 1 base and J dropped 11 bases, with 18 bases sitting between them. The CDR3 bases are TGTGCCAGCAGCTTAGTTCTCGCTGCGGCCTCCGAGTACTTC. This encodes CASSLVLAAASEYF. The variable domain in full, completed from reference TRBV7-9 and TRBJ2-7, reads DTGVSQNPRHKITKRGQNVTFRCDPISEHNRLYWYRQTLGQGPEFLTYFQNEAQLEKSRLLSDRFSAERPKGSFSTLEIQRTEQGDSAMYLCASSLVLAAASEYFGPGTRLTVT.

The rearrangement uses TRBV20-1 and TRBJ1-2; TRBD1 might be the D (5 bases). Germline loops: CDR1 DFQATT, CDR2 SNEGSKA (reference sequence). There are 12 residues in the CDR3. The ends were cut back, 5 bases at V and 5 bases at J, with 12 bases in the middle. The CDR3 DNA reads TGCAGTGCTCCCGACAGCCTATATGGCTACACCTTC. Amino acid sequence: CSAPDSLYGYTF.

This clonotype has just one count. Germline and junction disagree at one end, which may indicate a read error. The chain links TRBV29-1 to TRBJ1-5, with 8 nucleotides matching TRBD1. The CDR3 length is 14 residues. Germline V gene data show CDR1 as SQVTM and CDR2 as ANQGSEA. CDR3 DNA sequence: TGCGGCGTCGCCGGACAGGGTCGTAATCAGCCCCAGCATTTT. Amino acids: CGVAGQGRNQPQHF. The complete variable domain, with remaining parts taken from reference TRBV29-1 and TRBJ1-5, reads SAVISQKPSRDICQRGTSLTIQCQVDSQVTMMFWYRQQPGQSLTLIATANQGSEATYESGFVIDKFPISRPNLTFSTLTVSNMSPEDSSIYLCGVAGQGRNQPQHFGDGTRLSIL.

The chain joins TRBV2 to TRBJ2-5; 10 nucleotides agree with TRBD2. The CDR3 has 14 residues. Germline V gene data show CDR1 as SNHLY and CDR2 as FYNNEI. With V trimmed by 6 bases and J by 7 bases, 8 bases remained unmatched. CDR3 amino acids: CASRAELAGMTQYF. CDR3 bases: TGTGCCAGCAGAGCGGAACTAGCGGGGATGACCCAGTACTTC.

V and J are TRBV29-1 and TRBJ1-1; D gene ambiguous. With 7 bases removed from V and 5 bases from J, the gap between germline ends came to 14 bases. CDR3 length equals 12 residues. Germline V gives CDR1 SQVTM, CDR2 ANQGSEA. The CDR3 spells CSAPLAGTEAFF. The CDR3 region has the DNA TGCAGCGCCCCTTTGGCGGGGACTGAAGCTTTCTTT.

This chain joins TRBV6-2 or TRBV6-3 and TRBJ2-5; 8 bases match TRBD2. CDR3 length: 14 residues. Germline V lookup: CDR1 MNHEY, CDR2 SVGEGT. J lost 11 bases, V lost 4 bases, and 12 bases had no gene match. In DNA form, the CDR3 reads TGTGCCAGCAGTTCGACGGGGGGGACGTATGAGCAGTACTTC. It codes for CASSSTGGTYEQYF.

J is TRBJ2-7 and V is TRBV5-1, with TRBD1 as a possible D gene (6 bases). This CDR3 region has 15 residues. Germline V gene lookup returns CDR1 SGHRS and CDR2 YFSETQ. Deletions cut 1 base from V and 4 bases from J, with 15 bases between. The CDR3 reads CASSLTPGTLYEQYF. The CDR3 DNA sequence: TGCGCCAGCAGCTTGACTCCCGGGACACTTTACGAGCAGTACTTC.

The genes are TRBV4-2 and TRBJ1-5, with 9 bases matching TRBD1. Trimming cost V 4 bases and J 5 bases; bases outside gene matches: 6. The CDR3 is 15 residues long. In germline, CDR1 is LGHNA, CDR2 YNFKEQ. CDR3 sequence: CASSLRGTGYQPQHF. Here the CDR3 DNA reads TGTGCCAGCAGCCTCCGGGGGACAGGGTATCAGCCCCAGCATTTT.

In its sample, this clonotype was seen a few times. CDR3: CASSSSTGTGVNEQFF. In nucleotides, the CDR3 is TGTGCCAGCTCATCTTCAACGGGGACAGGGGTTAATGAGCAGTTCTTC. This sequence joins TRBV18 and TRBJ2-1; 10 positions agree with TRBD1. The CDR3 is 16 residues long. V dropped 5 bases and J dropped 7; count of bases not matched to a gene: 11. CDR1 and CDR2 from the germline V gene are KGHSH and LQKENI.

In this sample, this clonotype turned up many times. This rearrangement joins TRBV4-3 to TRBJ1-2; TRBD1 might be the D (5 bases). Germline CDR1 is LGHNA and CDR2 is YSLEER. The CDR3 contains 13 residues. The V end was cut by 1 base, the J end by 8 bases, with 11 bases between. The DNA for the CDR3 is TGCGCCAGCAGCCAAGCAGGGATAGAGGGCTACACCTTC. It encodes CASSQAGIEGYTF.

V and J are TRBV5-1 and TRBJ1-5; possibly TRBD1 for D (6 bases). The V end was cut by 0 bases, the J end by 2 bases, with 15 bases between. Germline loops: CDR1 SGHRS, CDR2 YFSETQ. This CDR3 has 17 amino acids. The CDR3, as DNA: TGCGCCAGCAGCTTGGTAGGGGTTAGGACAGGCAATCAGCCCCAGCATTTT. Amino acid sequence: CASSLVGVRTGNQPQHF.